This T cell receptor beta chain comes out of a study of shared clonotypes between healthy human individuals (dated by TCRdb to 2020 to 2021). Some background on the complete study: The cohort included three men and a couple of women between 18 and 49 years of age. For each donor, CD4 naive and CD4 memory were each given three plates, CD8 naive was given two plates, and CD8 memory was given one plate. The study deeply sequenced blood TCR repertoires of about five healthy adults to estimate repertoire size and the extent of clonotype sharing between individuals. Different laboratories and diverse techniques were used to prepare libraries and sequence TCR repertoires, to increase sequencing depth and limit assay-specific biases. Each donor's leukapheresis produced roughly between roughly 0.9 and 9 billion PBMCs.

Using the deep immunoSEQ assay, TCR CDR3 regions were amplified from genomic DNA by multiplex PCR. Genomic DNA extracted from each cell subset was distributed evenly over all wells of several immunoSEQ 96-well plates, and each plate served as one replicate. For sorted subsets, each replicate PCR was loaded with approximately 0.2 ug genomic DNA, equivalent to some 27,000 T cell genomes. The purified libraries were quantified using a Qubit 3.0 fluorometer, sized with a Bioanalyzer 2100, and then quantified again using the KAPA Library Quantification kit. Every immunoSEQ 96-well plate was sequenced on a separate single-read 150-cycle Illumina NextSeq 550 flow cell. On the study's bioinformatics: Because the immunoSEQ output included only junctional sequences and no quality scores, the filtering could not be the same as the filtering used for full-length reads. Sequences were annotated with PyIR, a Python wrapper for IgBLAST v1.9, and V/J genes and CDR3 were assigned using IMGT germline references. Reads were filtered out if the reads had weak V/J assignments (E-value above 1e-6), no CDR3, stop codons, out-of-frame junctions, or ambiguous translated residues. V3J clonotypes were defined by identical inferred V gene, J gene, and CDR3 amino acid sequence. Percentage overlap between repertoires was calculated by dividing the number of shared unique clonotypes by the size of the smaller repertoire. Three approaches were used to assess repertoire richness: RTK rarefaction, the Chao1 estimator, and Recon v2.1 estimates of unobserved clonotypes. OLGA was used to compute generation probabilities for all TCRbeta clonotypes that the gDNA method yielded from four donors. Drawn from immuneACCESS, this table holds only the in-frame rearrangements with V and J called that TCRdb kept. Clones are partly lost; checked studies trace under half to an unresolved V gene and leave the rest unexplained. That table is the source of V, J and clone size, and D and trimming were worked out from the DNA. In this sample the table shows over 1.4 million clones, approximately 96% of which occur a single time. The ten largest account for about 1% of the sample.

Results the study describes overall, beyond this receptor: Because the study included a small number of donors, the genetic and exposure-history diversity represented was limited. Compared with non-shared clonotypes, the clonotypes found in all four sorted-subset donors had higher generation probabilities. Only blood was sampled, and tissue TCR repertoires likely differ from those in blood. Larger estimated clonotype richness was generally found for naive subsets than for memory subsets. When four donors were compared, the shared fraction of clonotypes was 5% to 6.5% for naive CD4, more than 3% for naive CD8, 2% to 2.5% for memory CD4, and less than 0.5% for memory CD8. Incomplete sequencing was indicated by rarefaction of sorted-subset datasets, despite the large sequencing depth. Pairwise subsampling indicated that sequencing depth was expected to affect the degree of clonotype sharing among donors.

The donors were healthy, HIV-negative adults with no recently reported acute infections or vaccinations. Only Caucasian adults living in Nashville, Tennessee, USA were represented among the donors. CD4+ T cells were enriched by magnetic negative selection; naive cells were then positively selected on CD45RA, and the negative fraction formed the memory subset. After blood collection by leukapheresis, PBMCs were isolated using Ficoll-Histopaque density gradient centrifugation and then cryopreserved in the vapor phase of liquid nitrogen. Analytical flow cytometry was used to check the purity and quantity of each magnetically sorted T cell population. Genomic DNA was isolated from every sorted fraction and measured by UV absorbance on a Nanodrop 2000c. Spanning cysteine to phenylalanine, the CDR3 consists of 13 amino acids. Left in the record is the CDR3 DNA by itself, 39 bases read in frame from the first base. At the junction V is shortened by 6 bases and J by 7 bases, with 12 bases in between. The germline V gene (reference sequence) yields MNHEY for CDR1 and SMNVEV for CDR2.

Remarks on this clone: Its antigen target is currently unknown. No qualities accompany the bases; no much larger clone lies one base away.

This clonotype originated in a man aged 25-40 years in good health. The sample taken for sequencing was naive CD4+ T cells sorted from blood. Explained via the paper, the cell subset or site label denotes: CD45RA+ positively selected. The sequence is built from TRBV27 and TRBJ2-2; no D gene call is confident. The base sequence is TGTGCCAGCAGATCTGCTTTTGGCGGGGAGCTGTTTTTT. Translation gives CASRSAFGGELFF.